These 21 T cell receptor beta chains originate from one sample sequenced in a study of tumor and adjacent non-tumor tissue in lung cancer. TCRbeta libraries were built with three rounds of nested PCR, modified from ARM-PCR. A single record per CDR3 protein comes from TCRdb applying MiXCR to the multiplex PCR reads. The sample contains approximately 100,000 distinct CDR3 sequences, around 75% of which appear only once. This sample's RNA came from whole unsorted tissue. The source material was lung tumor tissue. These receptors were obtained from a woman aged 55 to 70 with non-small cell lung cancer.

Regarding this clonotype: Germline and junction disagree at one end, which may indicate a read error. The J gene is TRBJ2-1, the V gene TRBV11-3; 12 nucleotides agree with TRBD2. Germline lookup yields CDR1 SGHNT and CDR2 YENEEA. The CDR3 length is 17 residues. This CDR3 is CASSLVLTSGGHNEQFF. The CDR3 DNA follows: TGTGCCAGCAGCTTAGTGTTGACTAGCGGGGGACACAATGAACAGTTCTTC.

A remark on this clonotype: Germline is not matched at one junction end, which may reflect a read error. The chain uses TRBV11-3 and TRBJ1-1; no clear D. Per germline, CDR1 SGHNT and CDR2 YENEEA. CDR3 length: 18 amino acids. This CDR3 is CASNLIGPLRRMNTEAFF. The CDR3 DNA is TGTGCCAGCAACTTAATTGGGCCGCTGAGACGGATGAACACTGAAGCTTTCTTT.

Comment on this clonotype: This CDR3 is missing its conserved last phenylalanine or tryptophan, likely due to a read error. This chain connects TRBV28 to TRBJ2-4; 8 bases fit TRBD1. The germline V gene encodes CDR1 MDHEN and CDR2 SYDVKM. V gave up 5 bases and J gave up 4 bases; unmatched junction bases: 13. The CDR3 is 17 residues long. The CDR3 spells CASSSPQGGLAKNIQYI. The CDR3, as DNA: TGTGCCAGCAGTAGCCCACAGGGGGGACTCGCTAAAAACATTCAGTACATC.

Remarks on this clonotype: This may be a read error: a much more frequent sequence differs by one nucleotide. The CDR3 here is CASSRGLAGPMDTLYF. The CDR3 coding sequence is TGTGCCAGCAGTCGGGGACTAGCGGGCCCTATGGATACGCTGTATTTT. The chain has TRBV6-2 or TRBV6-3 and TRBJ2-3; 12 bases line up with TRBD2. Germline loops: CDR1 MNHEY, CDR2 SVGEGT. The CDR3 runs 16 residues.

With respect to this clonotype: A clone one base away is much larger, so this may be a read error. This chain uses TRBV20-1 with TRBJ2-5; 11 bases are a match to TRBD2. Looked up from germline, CDR1 is DFQATT and CDR2 is SNEGSKA (reference sequence). CDR3 length: 12 residues. The CDR3 loop is CSLSGRVENQYF. CDR3 bases: TGCAGTCTTAGCGGGAGGGTAGAGAACCAGTACTTC.

J is TRBJ2-2 and V is TRBV11-2; 10 positions match TRBD1. The J segment lost 3 bases and the V segment lost 6 bases, leaving 4 bases of the junction unmatched. CDR1 is SGHAT and CDR2 is FQNNGV in the germline V gene. The CDR3 is 15 amino acids. Here the CDR3 reads CASRLDRGYTGELFF. DNA of the CDR3: TGTGCCAGCAGACTGGACAGGGGGTACACCGGGGAGCTGTTTTTT. The full variable domain, rest sourced from reference TRBV11-2 and TRBJ2-2, is EAGVAQSPRYKIIEKRQSVAFWCNPISGHATLYWYQQILGQGPKLLIQFQNNGVVDDSQLPKDRFSAERLKGVDSTLKIQPAKLEDSAVYLCASRLDRGYTGELFFGEGSRLTVL.

About this clonotype itself: The conserved phenylalanine or tryptophan is not found at the CDR3 terminus, so this likely reflects a read error. This chain uses TRBV7-2 with TRBJ2-5, with 8 bases lining up with TRBD1. The germline V gene has CDR1 SGHTA and CDR2 FQGNSA. The CDR3 is made up of 14 amino acids. The CDR3 loop is CARSSLGTGETQYV. The CDR3 nucleotides read TGTGCCAGAAGCTCATTAGGGACAGGAGAGACCCAGTACGTC.

There are a few counts of this clonotype. V is TRBV11-2 and J is TRBJ2-7, with D perhaps matching TRBD1 (6 bases). The CDR3 loop spans 14 amino acids. The germline V gene has CDR1 SGHAT and CDR2 FQNNGV. CDR3 protein: CVSSYRDMGYEQYF. CDR3 sequence (DNA): TGTGTCAGTAGCTACCGGGACATGGGCTACGAGCAGTACTTC.

This clonotype was detected a few times. An end of the junction does not agree with germline; a read error may underlie this. This chain links TRBV4-1 with TRBJ2-6; the match to TRBD1 covers 11 bases. CDR3 length: 18 amino acids. Germline assignment: CDR1 MGHRA and CDR2 YSYEKL. The CDR3: CASSQDWTGGSGANLLTF. CDR3 DNA: TGCGCCAGCAGCCAAGACTGGACAGGGGGCTCTGGGGCCAACCTCCTGACTTTC.

The CDR3 DNA is TGCGCCAGCAGCCTTGGACACTACGAGCAGTACTTC. Amino acid sequence: CASSLGHYEQYF. The chain combines TRBV5-1 with TRBJ2-7; tentative D call: TRBD1 (5 bases). The V gene lost 4 bases and the J gene lost 3 bases, with 8 bases spanning the gap. There are 12 residues in the CDR3. The germline V gene encodes CDR1 SGHRS and CDR2 YFSETQ.

A note on this clonotype: The conserved final phenylalanine or tryptophan is absent from the CDR3, which likely points to a read error. V gene TRBV11-2 combines with J gene TRBJ1-1; the D is unclear. Germline V gene lookup returns CDR1 SGHAT and CDR2 FQNNGV. The CDR3 is 15 amino acids. The CDR3 sequence is CAISPRGVGDTEAFY. The CDR3 DNA sequence: TGTGCCATCAGCCCCCGGGGTGTTGGTGACACTGAAGCTTTCTAT.

This clonotype was counted ten times or more. This chain links TRBV4-1 with TRBJ2-3, with D unresolved. Germline V gene lookup returns CDR1 MGHRA and CDR2 YSYEKL. V shed 0 bases and J shed 0 bases, with 4 bases lying between them. The CDR3 sequence is 14 residues long. The CDR3, as DNA: TGCGCCAGCAGCCAAGATCATAGCACAGATACGCAGTATTTT. Amino acid sequence: CASSQDHSTDTQYF.

A note on this clonotype: A much larger clone lies one base from this, so it may be a read error. The chain couples TRBV5-1 to TRBJ1-5, with unresolved D. CDR1 and CDR2 (germline): SGHRS, YFSETQ. The CDR3 length is 11 residues. Trimming took off 9 bases at V and 8 bases at J, with 12 bases between the two ends. CDR3 bases: TGCGCCAACCAAAGATCCAAGCCCCAGCATTTT. It encodes CANQRSKPQHF. Variable domain in full (rest from reference TRBV5-1 and TRBJ1-5): KAGVTQTPRYLIKTRGQQVTLSCSPISGHRSVSWYQQTPGQGLQFLFEYFSETQRNKGNFPGRFSGRQFSNSRSEMNVSTLELGDSALYLCANQRSKPQHFGDGTRLSIL.

Concerning this clonotype itself: A much larger clone differs by one base, so this may be a read error. The V and J genes are TRBV20-1 and TRBJ2-1; TRBD1 matches at 9 bases. This CDR3 region has 15 residues. The V segment lost 7 bases and the J segment 6 bases; nucleotides outside the gene matches: 13. Germline values: CDR1 DFQATT, CDR2 SNEGSKA (reference sequence). CDR3 sequence reads: CSGPGPGQGANEQFF. CDR3 bases: TGCAGTGGCCCAGGCCCGGGACAGGGTGCCAATGAGCAGTTCTTC.

This chain links TRBV7-2 with TRBJ2-3, with TRBD1 as a possible D gene (5 bases). The DNA end is a closer match to TRBJ1-5, so the J assignment may be wrong. The CDR3 runs to 18 residues. CDR1 and CDR2 (germline): SGHTA, FQGNSA. CDR3 sequence (DNA): TGTGCCAGCAACCGAGCGGGGGTGACTAGCGGGACCACAGATACGCAGCATTTT. Protein sequence: CASNRAGVTSGTTDTQHF.

Points on this clonotype: This may arise from a read error, as a much more abundant clone is one base away. The chain couples TRBV6-1 to TRBJ1-2, with D unclear. The CDR3 sequence is 13 residues long. In germline, CDR1 is MNHNS, CDR2 SASEGT. V was trimmed by 4 bases and J by 5 bases, leaving 11 bases between them. CDR3 in DNA: TGTGCCAGCAGTGCTGAGGGTGAGTATGGCTACACCTTC. Its translation: CASSAEGEYGYTF.

V and J are TRBV28 and TRBJ2-3; D is unresolved. The ends were cut back, 3 bases at V and 2 bases at J, with 9 bases in the middle. CDR1 is MDHEN, CDR2 SYDVKM, per germline. The CDR3 consists of 14 residues. The CDR3: CASSFSDPTDTQYF. In DNA, the CDR3 is TGTGCCAGCAGTTTCTCGGATCCCACAGATACGCAGTATTTT.

V gene TRBV11-2 combines with J gene TRBJ2-5, with D possibly being TRBD1 or TRBD2 (5 bases each). The DNA end is a closer match to TRBJ2-1, so the J assignment may be wrong. The CDR3 contains 14 residues. CDR1 is SGHAT, CDR2 FQNNGV, per germline. The chain's CDR3 is CASSPRGGQETQFF. The CDR3 DNA follows: TGTGCCAGTAGTCCACGGGGCGGTCAAGAGACCCAGTTCTTC.

This clonotype was counted at least ten times. The chain links TRBV28 to TRBJ1-6; D is ambiguous. This CDR3 comprises 14 residues. Trimming shortened V by 3 bases and J by 1 base, and 4 bases separated the two germline ends. CDR1 and CDR2 (germline): MDHEN, SYDVKM. The CDR3 reads CASSLWSYNSPLHF. The CDR3 DNA sequence: TGTGCCAGCAGTTTGTGGTCCTATAATTCACCCCTCCACTTT.

In this sample, this clonotype turned up many times. The gene calls are TRBV5-4 and TRBJ2-7; D is perhaps TRBD2 (6 bases). Trimming took off 3 bases at V and 1 base at J, with 8 bases between the two ends. The CDR3 is 13 amino acids. Germline V gives CDR1 SGHNT, CDR2 YYREEE (reference sequence). In nucleotides, the CDR3 is TGTGCCAGCAGCTGGGCGGGATCCTACGAGCAGTACTTC. Protein product: CASSWAGSYEQYF.

As to this clonotype: A read error may explain this, as a much larger clone is one base away. The rearrangement links TRBV12-3 or TRBV12-4 to TRBJ2-1; TRBD1 is a possible D gene (6 bases). The CDR3 sequence is 12 residues long. The V end lost 10 bases, the J end lost 8 bases, and 15 bases lay between the germline ends. The CDR3 reads CANSSDSHEQFF. The DNA of the CDR3 is TGTGCCAACAGCTCGGACAGTCATGAGCAGTTCTTC.